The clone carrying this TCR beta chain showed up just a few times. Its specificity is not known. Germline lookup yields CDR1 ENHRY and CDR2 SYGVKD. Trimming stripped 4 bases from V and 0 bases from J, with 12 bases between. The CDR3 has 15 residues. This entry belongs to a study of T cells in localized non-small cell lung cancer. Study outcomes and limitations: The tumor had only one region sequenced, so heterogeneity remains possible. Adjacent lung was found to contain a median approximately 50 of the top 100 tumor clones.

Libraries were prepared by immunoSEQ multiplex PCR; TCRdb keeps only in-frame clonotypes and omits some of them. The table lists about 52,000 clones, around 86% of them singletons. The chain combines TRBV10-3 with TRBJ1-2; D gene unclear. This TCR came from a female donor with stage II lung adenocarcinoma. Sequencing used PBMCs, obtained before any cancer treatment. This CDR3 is CAISVEVEANYGYTF. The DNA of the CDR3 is TGTGCCATCAGTGTAGAAGTAGAAGCTAACTATGGCTACACCTTC.